Shown below are 3 T cell receptor beta chains from a single sample sequenced in a study of OX40 agonist ivuxolimab in advanced cancers. Here immunoSEQ multiplex PCR was the method, and the copy in TCRdb shows in-frame clones only, minus some. The sample records 60,000 or so clones, approximately 91% being singletons. The specimen comprised CD4+ or CD8+ T cells sorted from blood, sampled in a trial of the OX40 agonist ivuxolimab. These receptor sequences come from an adult with an advanced solid tumor such as melanoma, head and neck, liver or kidney cancer.

This rearrangement joins TRBV7-9 to TRBJ1-2, with 7 bases identical to TRBD1. Unmatched junction bases numbered 7, after V lost 4 bases and J lost 5 bases. CDR1 and CDR2 (germline): SEHNR, FQNEAQ (reference sequence). This CDR3 contains 14 residues. CDR3 bases: TGTGCCAGCAGCTCCCCCGGGACAGCTTATGGCTACACCTTC. It translates to CASSSPGTAYGYTF.

This chain connects TRBV29-1 to TRBJ2-5; D may be TRBD1 (6 bases). Germline V CDR1 and CDR2: SQVTM, ANQGSEA. The CDR3 is made up of 14 amino acids. Trimming took 6 bases from V and 5 from J, leaving 19 bases between them. The CDR3 loop reads CSVLAGADWETQYF. CDR3 coding DNA: TGCAGCGTATTAGCAGGGGCAGACTGGGAGACCCAGTACTTC. Based on the CDR3 plus reference TRBV29-1 and TRBJ2-5, the full variable domain is SAVISQKPSRDICQRGTSLTIQCQVDSQVTMMFWYRQQPGQSLTLIATANQGSEATYESGFVIDKFPISRPNLTFSTLTVSNMSPEDSSIYLCSVLAGADWETQYFGPGTRLLVL.

This clone appeared a few times. The genes are TRBV5-1 and TRBJ1-1; D gene ambiguous. CDR1 and CDR2 from the germline V gene are SGHRS and YFSETQ. The V end was cut by 7 bases, the J end by 7 bases, with 14 bases between. CDR3 length equals 12 residues. This CDR3 reads CASSVPSNEAFF. CDR3 bases: TGCGCCAGCTCCGTCCCGTCGAATGAAGCTTTCTTT.